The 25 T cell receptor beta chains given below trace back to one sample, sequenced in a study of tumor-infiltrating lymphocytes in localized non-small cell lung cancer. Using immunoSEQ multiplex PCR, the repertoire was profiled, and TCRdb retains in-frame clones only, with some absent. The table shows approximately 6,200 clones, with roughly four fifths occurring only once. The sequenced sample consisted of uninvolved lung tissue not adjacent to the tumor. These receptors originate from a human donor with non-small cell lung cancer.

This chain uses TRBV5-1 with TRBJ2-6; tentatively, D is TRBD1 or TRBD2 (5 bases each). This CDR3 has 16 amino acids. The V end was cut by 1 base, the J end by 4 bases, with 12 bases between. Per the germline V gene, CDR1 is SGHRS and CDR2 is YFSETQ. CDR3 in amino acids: CASSLSGGPGANVLTF. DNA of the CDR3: TGCGCCAGCAGCTTGTCTGGGGGTCCCGGGGCCAACGTCCTGACTTTC.

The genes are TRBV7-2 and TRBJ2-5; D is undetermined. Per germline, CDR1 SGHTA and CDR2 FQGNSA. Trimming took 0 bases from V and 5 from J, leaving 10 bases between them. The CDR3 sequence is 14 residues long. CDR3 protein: CASSLAALRETQYF. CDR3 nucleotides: TGTGCCAGCAGCTTAGCGGCCCTTAGGGAGACCCAGTACTTC.

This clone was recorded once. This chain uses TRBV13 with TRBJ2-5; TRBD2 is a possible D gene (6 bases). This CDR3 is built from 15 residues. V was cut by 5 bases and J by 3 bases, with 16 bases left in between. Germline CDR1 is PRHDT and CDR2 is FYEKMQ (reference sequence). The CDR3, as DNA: TGTGCCAGCAGCCTCGGCCCGCGGGGAAAAGAGACCCAGTACTTC. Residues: CASSLGPRGKETQYF.

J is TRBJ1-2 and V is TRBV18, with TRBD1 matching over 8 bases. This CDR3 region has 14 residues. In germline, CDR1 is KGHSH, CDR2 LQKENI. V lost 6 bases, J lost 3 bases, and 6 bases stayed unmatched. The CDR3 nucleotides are TGTGCCAGCTCGAGCAGGGGGCGAGACTATGGCTACACCTTC. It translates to CASSSRGRDYGYTF.

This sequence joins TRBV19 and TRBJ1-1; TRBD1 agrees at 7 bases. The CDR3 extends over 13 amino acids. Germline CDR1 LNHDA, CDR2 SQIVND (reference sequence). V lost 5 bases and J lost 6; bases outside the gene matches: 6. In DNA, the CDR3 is TGTGCCAGTAGTGTTGACAGGGCGGCTGAAGCTTTCTTT. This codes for CASSVDRAAEAFF.

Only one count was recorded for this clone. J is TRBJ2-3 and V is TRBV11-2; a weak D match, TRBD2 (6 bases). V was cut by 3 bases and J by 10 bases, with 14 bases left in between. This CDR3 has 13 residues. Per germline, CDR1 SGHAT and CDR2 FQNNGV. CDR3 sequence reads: CASSFLRLEPQYF. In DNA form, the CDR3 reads TGTGCCAGCAGCTTTCTAAGACTAGAACCGCAGTATTTT.

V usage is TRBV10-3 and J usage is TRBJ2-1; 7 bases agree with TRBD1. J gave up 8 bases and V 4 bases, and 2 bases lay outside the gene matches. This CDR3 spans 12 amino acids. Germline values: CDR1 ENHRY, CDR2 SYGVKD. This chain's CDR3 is CAISGQGYEQFF. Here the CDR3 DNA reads TGTGCCATCAGTGGACAGGGTTATGAGCAGTTCTTC.

CDR3 region: CASSFGLAGGRETQYF. The CDR3 DNA reads as TGTGCCAGCAGCTTCGGACTAGCGGGGGGCCGGGAGACCCAGTACTTC. The chain carries TRBV7-2 and TRBJ2-5; 14 bases align to TRBD2. The V segment lost 3 bases and the J segment 5 bases; nucleotides outside the gene matches: 5. CDR1 and CDR2 (germline): SGHTA, FQGNSA. This CDR3 comprises 16 residues.

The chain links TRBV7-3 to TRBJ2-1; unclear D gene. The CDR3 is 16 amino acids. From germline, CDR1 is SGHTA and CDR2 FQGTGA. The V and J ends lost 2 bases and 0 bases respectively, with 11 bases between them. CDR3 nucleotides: TGTGCCAGCAGCTTACTTCCGGGCAACTCCTACAATGAGCAGTTCTTC. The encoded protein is CASSLLPGNSYNEQFF.

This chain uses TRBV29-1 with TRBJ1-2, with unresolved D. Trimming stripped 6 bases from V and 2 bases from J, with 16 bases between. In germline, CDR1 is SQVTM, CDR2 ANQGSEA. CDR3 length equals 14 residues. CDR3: CSVETRDNNYGYTF. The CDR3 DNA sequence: TGCAGCGTAGAGACCCGAGACAACAACTATGGCTACACCTTC.

CDR3: CASSLSTGGSYNEQFF. CDR3 bases: TGCGCCAGCAGCTTGTCAACAGGGGGCTCCTACAATGAGCAGTTCTTC. The rearrangement uses TRBV5-1 and TRBJ2-1, with 8 nucleotides matching TRBD1. V dropped 1 base and J dropped 0; count of bases not matched to a gene: 3. CDR3 length: 16 residues. The V gene's germline CDR1 is SGHRS and CDR2 YFSETQ.

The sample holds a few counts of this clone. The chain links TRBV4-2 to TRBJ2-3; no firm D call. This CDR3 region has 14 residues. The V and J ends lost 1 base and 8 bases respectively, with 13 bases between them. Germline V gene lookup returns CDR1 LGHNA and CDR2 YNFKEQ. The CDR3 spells CASSQVRLLATQYF. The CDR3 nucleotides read TGTGCCAGCAGCCAAGTCCGGCTTCTCGCTACGCAGTATTTT.

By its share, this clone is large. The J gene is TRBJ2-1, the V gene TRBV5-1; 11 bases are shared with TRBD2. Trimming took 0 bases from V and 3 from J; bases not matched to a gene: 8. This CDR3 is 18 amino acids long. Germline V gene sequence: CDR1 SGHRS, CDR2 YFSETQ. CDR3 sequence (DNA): TGCGCCAGCAGCTTGGCAATGGCTAGCGGGAGGAGCTACAATGAGCAGTTCTTC. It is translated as CASSLAMASGRSYNEQFF.

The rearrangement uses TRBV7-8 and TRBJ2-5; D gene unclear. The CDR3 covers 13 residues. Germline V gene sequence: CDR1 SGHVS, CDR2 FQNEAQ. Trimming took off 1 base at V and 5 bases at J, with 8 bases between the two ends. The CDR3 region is CASSLGGGETQYF. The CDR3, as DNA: TGTGCCAGCAGCTTAGGAGGTGGGGAGACCCAGTACTTC.

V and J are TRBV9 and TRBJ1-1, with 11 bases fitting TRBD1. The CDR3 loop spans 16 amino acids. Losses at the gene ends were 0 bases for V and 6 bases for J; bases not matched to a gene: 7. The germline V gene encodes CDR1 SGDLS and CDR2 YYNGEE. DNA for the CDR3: TGTGCCAGCAGCGTAGCCGGGACAGGGGGTGCGGCTGAAGCTTTCTTT. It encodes CASSVAGTGGAAEAFF. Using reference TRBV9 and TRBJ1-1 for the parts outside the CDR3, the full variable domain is DSGVTQTPKHLITATGQRVTLRCSPRSGDLSVYWYQQSLDQGLQFLIQYYNGEERAKGNILERFSAQQFPDLHSELNLSSLELGDSALYFCASSVAGTGGAAEAFFGQGTRLTVV.

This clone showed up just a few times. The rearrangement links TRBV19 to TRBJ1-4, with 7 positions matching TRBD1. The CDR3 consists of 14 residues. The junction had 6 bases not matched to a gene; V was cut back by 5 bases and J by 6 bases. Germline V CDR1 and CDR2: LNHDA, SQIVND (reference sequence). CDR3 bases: TGTGCCAGTAGTGACAGGGCGAGCGATGAAAAACTGTTTTTT. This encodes CASSDRASDEKLFF.

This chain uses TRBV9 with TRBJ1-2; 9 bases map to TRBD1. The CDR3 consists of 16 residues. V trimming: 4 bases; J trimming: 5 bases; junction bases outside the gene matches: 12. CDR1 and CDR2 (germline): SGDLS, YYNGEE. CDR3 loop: CASSSTGTGYLYGYTF. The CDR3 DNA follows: TGTGCCAGCAGCTCCACCGGGACAGGGTATTTGTATGGCTACACCTTC.

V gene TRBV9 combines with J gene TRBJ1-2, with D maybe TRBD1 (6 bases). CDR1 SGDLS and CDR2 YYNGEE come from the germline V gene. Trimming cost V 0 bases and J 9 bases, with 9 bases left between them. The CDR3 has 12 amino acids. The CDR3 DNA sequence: TGTGCCAGCAGCGTAGGAGGGGGGAGCTACACCTTC. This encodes CASSVGGGSYTF.

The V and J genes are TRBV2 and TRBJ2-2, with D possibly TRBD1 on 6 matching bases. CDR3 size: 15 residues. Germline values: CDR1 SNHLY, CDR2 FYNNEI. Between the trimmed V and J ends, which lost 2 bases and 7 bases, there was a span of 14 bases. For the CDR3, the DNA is TGTGCCAGCAGTGAACAGGGGCCGAGCGGCGGGGAGCTGTTTTTT. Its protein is CASSEQGPSGGELFF.

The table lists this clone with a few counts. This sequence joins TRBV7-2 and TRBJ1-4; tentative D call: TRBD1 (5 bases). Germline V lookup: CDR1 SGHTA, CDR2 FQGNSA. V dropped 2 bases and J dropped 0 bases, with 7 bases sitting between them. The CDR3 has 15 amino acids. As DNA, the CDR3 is TGTGCCAGCAGCTTAACGGGGCCAACTAATGAAAAACTGTTTTTT. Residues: CASSLTGPTNEKLFF.

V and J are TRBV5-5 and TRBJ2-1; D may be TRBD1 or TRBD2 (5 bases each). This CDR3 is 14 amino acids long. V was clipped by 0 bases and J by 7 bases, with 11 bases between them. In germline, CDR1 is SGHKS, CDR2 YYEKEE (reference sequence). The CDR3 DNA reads TGTGCCAGCAGCTTGGAACAGTGGGGGAATGAGCAGTTCTTC. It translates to CASSLEQWGNEQFF.

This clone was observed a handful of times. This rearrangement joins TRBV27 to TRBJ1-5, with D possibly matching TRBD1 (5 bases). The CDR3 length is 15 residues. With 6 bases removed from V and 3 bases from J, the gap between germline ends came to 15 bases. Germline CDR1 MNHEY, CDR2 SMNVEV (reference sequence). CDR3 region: CASRGRGWDNQPQHF. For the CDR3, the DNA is TGTGCCAGCAGGGGGCGGGGGTGGGACAATCAGCCCCAGCATTTT.

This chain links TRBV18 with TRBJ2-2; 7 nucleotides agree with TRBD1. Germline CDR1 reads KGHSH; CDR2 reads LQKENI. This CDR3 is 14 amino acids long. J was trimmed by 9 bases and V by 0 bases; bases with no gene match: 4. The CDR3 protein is CASSPPVTGRELFF. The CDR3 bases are TGTGCCAGCTCACCACCCGTGACAGGGCGGGAGCTGTTTTTT.

This chain's CDR3 is CASSLVMGWQETQYF. The CDR3 bases are TGTGCCAGCAGCTTAGTAATGGGTTGGCAAGAGACCCAGTACTTC. The V gene is TRBV11-2, the J gene TRBJ2-5, with D hard to call. Germline CDR1 and CDR2: SGHAT and FQNNGV. Trimming stripped 1 base from V and 2 bases from J, with 11 bases between. This CDR3 has 15 amino acids.

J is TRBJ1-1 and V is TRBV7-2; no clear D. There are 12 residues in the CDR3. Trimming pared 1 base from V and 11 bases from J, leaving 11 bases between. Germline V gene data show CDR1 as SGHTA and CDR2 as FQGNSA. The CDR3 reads CASSLGGDRAFF. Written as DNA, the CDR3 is TGTGCCAGCAGCTTAGGTGGGGATCGGGCTTTCTTT. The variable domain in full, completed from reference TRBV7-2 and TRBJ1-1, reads GAGVSQSPSNKVTEKGKDVELRCDPISGHTALYWYRQSLGQGLEFLIYFQGNSAPDKSGLPSDRFSAERTGGSVSTLTIQRTQQEDSAVYLCASSLGGDRAFFGQGTRLTVV.